This entry lists 12 T cell receptor beta chains sequenced from one sample in a study of vaccination and CD4 T cells after COVID-19. The antigens of these receptors remain unknown. Sequenced with the Oncomine TCR Beta short-read assay was DNA taken from cultured CD4+ T cells. A single record per CDR3 protein comes from TCRdb applying MiXCR to the PCR reads. This sample yields around 5,000 distinct CDR3 sequences, of which 41% are seen a single time; 28% belongs to the top ten. This sample's treatment: approximately 9-day PBMC culture with coronavirus spike peptide pools or control peptides (ViraFEST assay). Prior to the COVID-19 pandemic (2011-2018), the unexposed donor's CD4+ T cells were collected. The sequenced sample was CD4+ T cells from blood, cultured in vitro. All receptors derive from a human donor in good health.

The V and J genes are TRBV10-3 and TRBJ2-7, with TRBD2 matching 8 bases. The length of the CDR3 is 16 residues. V trimming: 0 bases; J trimming: 5 bases; junction bases outside the gene matches: 9. CDR1 ENHRY and CDR2 SYGVKD come from the germline V gene. CDR3 in amino acids: CAISESISGSIHEQYF. The DNA for the CDR3 is TGTGCCATCAGTGAGTCGATCAGCGGGAGCATCCACGAGCAGTACTTC.

The rearrangement links TRBV11-2 to TRBJ2-3; TRBD1 or TRBD2 may be the D gene (5 bases each). This CDR3 contains 15 residues. V was trimmed by 0 bases and J by 2 bases, leaving 9 bases between them. Germline-derived CDR1 and CDR2 are SGHAT and FQNNGV. The chain's CDR3 is CASSLDFGATDTQYF. CDR3 sequence (DNA): TGTGCCAGCAGCTTAGATTTCGGGGCCACAGATACGCAGTATTTT.

The chain has TRBV21-1 and TRBJ1-2; the D call in the table, TRBD1, was not verified against the DNA. TRBV21-1 represents a pseudogene. This CDR3 contains 13 residues. The CDR3: CASSPGTDYGYTF. Here the CDR3 DNA reads TGTGCCAGCAGCCCCGGGACAGACTATGGCTACACCTTC.

V gene TRBV27 combines with J gene TRBJ2-5; D might be TRBD1 (6 bases). V gave up 8 bases and J gave up 5 bases, with 24 bases separating them. Germline V gene lookup returns CDR1 MNHEY and CDR2 SMNVEV (reference sequence). This CDR3 region has 16 residues. In nucleotides, the CDR3 is TGTGCCAGCGGGGTCCTACAGGGAGCGATGAGGGAGACCCAGTACTTC. Translating gives CASGVLQGAMRETQYF.

This chain links TRBV12-3 or TRBV12-4 with TRBJ2-1; D tentatively fits TRBD1 or TRBD2 (6 bases each). V shed 6 bases and J shed 8 bases, with 20 bases lying between them. The CDR3 length is 15 residues. CDR3 residues: CASRPSGGFLDEQFF. The CDR3 DNA reads TGTGCCAGCAGACCCTCCGGGGGCTTTCTCGATGAGCAGTTCTTC.

The chain uses TRBV6-4 and TRBJ2-1, with a tentative D call TRBD2 (6 bases). The CDR3 consists of 13 residues. Germline-derived CDR1 and CDR2 are MRHNA and SNTAGT. With 7 bases removed from V and 6 bases from J, the gap between germline ends came to 13 bases. The CDR3 here is CASTGTPGNEQFF. CDR3 DNA: TGTGCCAGCACCGGGACTCCCGGCAATGAGCAGTTCTTC.

This clonotype was seen more than once but under ten times. The chain joins TRBV7-9 to TRBJ2-2; TRBD1 matches at 9 bases. The CDR3 is 15 residues long. The V segment lost 5 bases and the J segment 10 bases; nucleotides outside the gene matches: 11. In germline, CDR1 is SEHNR, CDR2 FQNEAQ (reference sequence). CDR3 DNA sequence: TGTGCCAGCAGCCACGGGACAGGGCCCTCCCAGGAGCTGTTTTTT. This sequence encodes CASSHGTGPSQELFF.

The chain combines TRBV6-1 with TRBJ2-5, with D possibly being TRBD1 or TRBD2 (6 bases each). The V and J ends lost 3 bases and 5 bases respectively, with 13 bases between them. This CDR3 contains 14 residues. Germline lookup yields CDR1 MNHNS and CDR2 SASEGT. CDR3 in DNA: TGTGCCAGCAGTGACACCCAAGGGGGGGAGACCCAGTACTTC. This gives the protein CASSDTQGGETQYF.

A few counts support this clonotype. V is TRBV6-1 and J is TRBJ1-1, with 10 bases fitting TRBD1. CDR1 and CDR2 (germline): MNHNS, SASEGT. The CDR3 loop spans 13 amino acids. The junction had 7 bases not matched to a gene; V was cut back by 7 bases and J by 8 bases. This chain's CDR3 is CASIRTGGYEAFF. The CDR3, as DNA: TGTGCCAGCATTAGGACAGGGGGTTACGAAGCTTTCTTT.

The V gene is TRBV27, the J gene TRBJ2-7; 10 positions agree with TRBD1. The CDR3 consists of 15 residues. Germline V CDR1 and CDR2: MNHEY, SMNVEV (reference sequence). The V and J ends lost 6 bases and 7 bases, in that order; junction bases with no gene match: 12. CDR3 bases: TGTGCCAGCAGGCCGAGGGACAGGGGCCTGGGAGAGCAGTACTTC. Protein product: CASRPRDRGLGEQYF.

The chain employs TRBV27 and TRBJ1-4, with 7 bases fitting TRBD1. Germline V gene data show CDR1 as MNHEY and CDR2 as SMNVEV (reference sequence). The CDR3 is 14 residues long. V dropped 6 bases and J dropped 3; count of bases not matched to a gene: 4. CDR3 protein: CASRRTGSNEKLFF. Written as DNA, the CDR3 is TGTGCCAGCAGACGGACAGGATCTAATGAAAAACTGTTTTTT.

The chain employs TRBV25-1 and TRBJ1-1, with TRBD1 matching 9 bases. The germline V gene has CDR1 MGHDK and CDR2 SYGVNS. After removal of 2 bases from V and 5 bases from J, the junction contained 3 bases not matched to a gene. The CDR3 loop spans 14 amino acids. CDR3 sequence reads: CASSELGQGTEAFF. The CDR3 DNA follows: TGTGCCAGCAGTGAACTCGGACAGGGGACTGAAGCTTTCTTT.